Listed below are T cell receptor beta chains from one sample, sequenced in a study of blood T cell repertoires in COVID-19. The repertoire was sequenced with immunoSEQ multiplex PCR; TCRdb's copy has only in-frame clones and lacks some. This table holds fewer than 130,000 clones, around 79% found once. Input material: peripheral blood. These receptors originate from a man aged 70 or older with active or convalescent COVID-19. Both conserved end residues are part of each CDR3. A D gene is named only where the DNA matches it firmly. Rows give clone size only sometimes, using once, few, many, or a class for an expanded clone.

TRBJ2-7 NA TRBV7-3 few CASSLSGRYDEQYF TGTGCCAGCAGCTTAAGTGGGAGGTACGACGAGCAGTACTTC
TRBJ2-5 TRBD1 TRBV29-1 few CSGLLDRGYETQYF TGCAGCGGTCTTCTCGACAGGGGATACGAGACCCAGTACTTC
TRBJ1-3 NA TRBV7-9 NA CASSLAGRTFSGNTIYF TGTGCCAGCAGCTTAGCGGGGAGAACCTTTTCTGGAAACACCATATATTTT
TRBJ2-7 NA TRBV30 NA CAWSVASGPYF TGTGCCTGGAGTGTGGCGTCAGGGCCGTACTTC
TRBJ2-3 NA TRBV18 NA CASSPSRVGTDTQYF TGTGCCAGCTCACCGAGTCGTGTGGGCACAGATACGCAGTATTTT
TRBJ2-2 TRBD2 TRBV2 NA CASSEVDSGSTGELFF TGTGCCAGCAGTGAAGTAGATAGCGGGAGCACCGGGGAGCTGTTTTTT
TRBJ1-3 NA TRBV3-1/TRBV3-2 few CASSHTGFGNTIYF TGTGCCAGCAGCCATACAGGGTTTGGAAACACCATATATTTT
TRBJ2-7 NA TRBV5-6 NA CASTRVYPYEQYF TGTGCCAGCACCAGGGTCTACCCCTACGAGCAGTACTTC
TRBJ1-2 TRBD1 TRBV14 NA CASSQVTGGDGYTF TGTGCCAGCAGCCAGGTCACAGGGGGAGATGGCTACACCTTC
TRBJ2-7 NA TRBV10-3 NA CAIITGESPYEQYF TGTGCCATCATCACGGGGGAGAGCCCCTACGAGCAGTACTTC
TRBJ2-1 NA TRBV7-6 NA CASSGGLSSSYNEQFF TGTGCCAGCAGCGGGGGACTTTCGAGCTCCTACAATGAGCAGTTCTTC
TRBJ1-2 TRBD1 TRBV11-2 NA CASSTHRGNGYTF TGTGCCAGCAGCACCCACAGGGGGAACGGCTACACCTTC
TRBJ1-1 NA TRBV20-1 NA CSASGPGTESEAFF TGCAGTGCTAGTGGGCCAGGAACGGAATCTGAAGCTTTCTTT
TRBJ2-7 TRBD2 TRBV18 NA CASSPSRESYEQYF TGTGCCAGCTCACCTTCGCGGGAGAGCTACGAGCAGTACTTC
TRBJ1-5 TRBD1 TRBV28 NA CASLPGQRNQPQHF TGTGCCAGTTTACCGGGACAGCGAAATCAGCCCCAGCATTTT
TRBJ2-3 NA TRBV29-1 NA CSARTGIPPGRIAGEIDTQYF TGCAGCGCAAGGACAGGAATCCCCCCGGGGAGGATTGCTGGGGAAATCGATACGCAGTATTTT
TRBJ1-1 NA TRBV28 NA CASSYPRMAAQGTEAFF TGTGCCAGCAGTTATCCTAGGATGGCGGCACAGGGCACTGAAGCTTTCTTT
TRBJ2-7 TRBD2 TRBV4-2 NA CASSQAGGNEQYF TGTGCCAGCAGCCAAGCGGGAGGCAACGAGCAGTACTTC
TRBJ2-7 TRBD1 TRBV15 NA CATSRDGDRAAEQYF TGTGCCACCAGCAGAGATGGGGACAGGGCTGCCGAGCAGTACTTC
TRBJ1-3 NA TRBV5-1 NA CASSLDSSGNTIYF TGCGCCAGCAGCTTGGATAGCTCTGGAAACACCATATATTTT
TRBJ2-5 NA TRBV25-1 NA CASSEGAGWEETQYF TGTGCCAGCAGTGAAGGGGCTGGTTGGGAAGAGACCCAGTACTTC
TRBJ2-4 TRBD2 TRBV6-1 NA CASSEVAGGVDIQYF TGTGCCAGCAGTGAAGTAGCGGGAGGGGTAGACATTCAGTACTTC
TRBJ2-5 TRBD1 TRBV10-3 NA CAISEGQGQETQYF TGTGCCATCAGTGAGGGACAGGGGCAAGAGACCCAGTACTTC
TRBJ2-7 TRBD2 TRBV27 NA CASKSAGGYEQYF TGTGCCAGCAAGTCAGCGGGAGGGTACGAGCAGTACTTC
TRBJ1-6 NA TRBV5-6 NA CASGRGHNSPLHF TGTGCCAGCGGACGGGGTCATAATTCACCCCTCCACTTT
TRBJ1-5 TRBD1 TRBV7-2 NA CASSPQGASNQPQHF TGTGCCAGCAGCCCCCAGGGGGCGAGCAATCAGCCCCAGCATTTT
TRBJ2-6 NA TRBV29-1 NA CSTRLQGPTGANVLTF TGCAGCACTCGGTTACAGGGACCAACTGGGGCCAACGTCCTGACTTTC
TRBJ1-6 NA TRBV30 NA CAWSLGTLNSPLHF TGTGCCTGGAGTTTGGGGACTCTTAATTCACCCCTCCACTTT
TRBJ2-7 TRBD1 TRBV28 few CASSAPDRNPYEQYF TGTGCCAGCAGTGCCCCGGACAGGAACCCCTACGAGCAGTACTTC
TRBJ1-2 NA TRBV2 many CASSVSFNYGYTF TGTGCCAGCAGTGTTTCGTTTAACTATGGCTACACCTTC
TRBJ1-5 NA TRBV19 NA CASSIEGQGFQPQHF TGTGCCAGTAGTATAGAAGGGCAGGGTTTTCAGCCCCAGCATTTT
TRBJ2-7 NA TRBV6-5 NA CASLTSLEQYF TGTGCCAGCCTGACATCCTTGGAGCAGTACTTC
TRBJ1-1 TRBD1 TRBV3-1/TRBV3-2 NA CASSQRTGNTEAFF TGTGCCAGCAGCCAGAGGACAGGGAACACTGAAGCTTTCTTT
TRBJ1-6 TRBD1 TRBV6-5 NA CASRTGSRGNSPLHF TGTGCCAGCAGGACAGGGTCTCGAGGTAATTCACCCCTCCACTTT
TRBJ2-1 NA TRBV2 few CASSAGRDSYNEQFF TGTGCCAGCAGCGCCGGCCGGGACTCCTACAATGAGCAGTTCTTC